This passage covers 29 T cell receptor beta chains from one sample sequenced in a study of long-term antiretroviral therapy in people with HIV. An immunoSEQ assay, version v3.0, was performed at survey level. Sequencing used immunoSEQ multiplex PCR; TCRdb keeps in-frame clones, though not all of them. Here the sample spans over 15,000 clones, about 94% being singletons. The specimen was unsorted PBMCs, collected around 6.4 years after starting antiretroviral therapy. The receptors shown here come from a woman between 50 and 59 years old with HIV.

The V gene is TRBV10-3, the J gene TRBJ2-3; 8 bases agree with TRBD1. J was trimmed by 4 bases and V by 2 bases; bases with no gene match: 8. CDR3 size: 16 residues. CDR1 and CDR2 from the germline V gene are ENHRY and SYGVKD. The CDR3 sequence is CAISERVVTGADTQYF. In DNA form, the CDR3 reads TGTGCCATCAGTGAGCGGGTCGTGACAGGGGCAGATACGCAGTATTTT.

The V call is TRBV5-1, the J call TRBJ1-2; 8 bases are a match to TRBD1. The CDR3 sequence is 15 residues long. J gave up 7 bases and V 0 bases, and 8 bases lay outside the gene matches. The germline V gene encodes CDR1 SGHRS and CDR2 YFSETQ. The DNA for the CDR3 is TGCGCCAGCAGCTTGGTCCTGGACAGGGTCGCTGGCTACACCTTC. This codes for CASSLVLDRVAGYTF.

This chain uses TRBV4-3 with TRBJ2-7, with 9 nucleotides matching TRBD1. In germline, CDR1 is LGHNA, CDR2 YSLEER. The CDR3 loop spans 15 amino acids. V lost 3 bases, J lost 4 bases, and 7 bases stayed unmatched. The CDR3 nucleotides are TGCGCCAGCAGCCAGCAAACAGGGGGCGGATACGAGCAGTACTTC. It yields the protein CASSQQTGGGYEQYF.

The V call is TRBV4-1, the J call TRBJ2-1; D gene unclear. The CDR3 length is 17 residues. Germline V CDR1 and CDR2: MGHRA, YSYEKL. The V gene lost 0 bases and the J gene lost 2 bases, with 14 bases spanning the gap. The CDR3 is CASSQDFGVSPYNEQFF. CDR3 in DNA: TGCGCCAGCAGCCAAGATTTCGGAGTTTCCCCCTACAATGAGCAGTTCTTC.

CDR3 nucleotides: TGTGCCAGCAGCCGGGACAGGGTGTCCAATTTGGAGACCCAGTACTTC. Translation: CASSRDRVSNLETQYF. The chain joins TRBV6-4 to TRBJ2-5; TRBD1 aligns across 9 bases. Unmatched junction bases numbered 13, after V lost 6 bases and J lost 5 bases. The germline V gene encodes CDR1 MRHNA and CDR2 SNTAGT. The CDR3 covers 16 residues.

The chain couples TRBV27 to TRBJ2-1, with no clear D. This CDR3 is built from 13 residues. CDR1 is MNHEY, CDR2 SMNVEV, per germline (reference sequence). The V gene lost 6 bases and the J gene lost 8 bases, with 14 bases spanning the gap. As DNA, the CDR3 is TGTGCCAGCAGCCCCATCGGATCCGATGAGCAGTTCTTC. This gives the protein CASSPIGSDEQFF.

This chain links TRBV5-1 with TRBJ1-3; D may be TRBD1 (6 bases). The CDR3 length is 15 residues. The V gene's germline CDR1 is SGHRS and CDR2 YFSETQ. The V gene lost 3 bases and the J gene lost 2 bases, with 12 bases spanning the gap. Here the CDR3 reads CASSYQQGTGNTIYF. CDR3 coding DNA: TGCGCCAGCAGCTACCAACAGGGAACTGGAAACACCATATATTTT.

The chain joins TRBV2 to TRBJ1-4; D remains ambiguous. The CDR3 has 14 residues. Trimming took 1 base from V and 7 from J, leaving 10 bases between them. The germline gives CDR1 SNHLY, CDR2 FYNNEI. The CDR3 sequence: CASSEGTTFEKLFF. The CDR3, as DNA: TGTGCCAGCAGTGAAGGAACCACCTTTGAAAAACTGTTTTTT. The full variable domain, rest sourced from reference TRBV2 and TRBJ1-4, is EPEVTQTPSHQVTQMGQEVILRCVPISNHLYFYWYRQILGQKVEFLVSFYNNEISEKSEIFDDQFSVERPDGSNFTLKIRSTKLEDSAMYFCASSEGTTFEKLFFGSGTQLSVL.

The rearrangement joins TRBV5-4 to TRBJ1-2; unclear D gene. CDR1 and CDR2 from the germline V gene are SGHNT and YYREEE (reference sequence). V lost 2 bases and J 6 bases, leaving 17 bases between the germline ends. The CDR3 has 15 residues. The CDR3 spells CASSLMGLHEDGYTF. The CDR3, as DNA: TGTGCCAGCAGCTTAATGGGCCTCCACGAGGATGGCTACACCTTC.

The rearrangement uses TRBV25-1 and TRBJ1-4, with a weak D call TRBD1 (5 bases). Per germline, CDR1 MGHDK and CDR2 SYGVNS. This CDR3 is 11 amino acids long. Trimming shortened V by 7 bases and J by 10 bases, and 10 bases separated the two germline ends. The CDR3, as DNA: TGTGCCAGCACGCAGGGCCGAAAACTGTTTTTT. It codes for CASTQGRKLFF.

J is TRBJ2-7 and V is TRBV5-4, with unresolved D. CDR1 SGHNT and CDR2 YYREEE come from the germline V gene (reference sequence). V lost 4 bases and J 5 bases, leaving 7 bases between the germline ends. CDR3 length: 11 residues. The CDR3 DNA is TGTGCCAGCAGCCGAAACAACGAGCAGTACTTC. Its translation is CASSRNNEQYF.

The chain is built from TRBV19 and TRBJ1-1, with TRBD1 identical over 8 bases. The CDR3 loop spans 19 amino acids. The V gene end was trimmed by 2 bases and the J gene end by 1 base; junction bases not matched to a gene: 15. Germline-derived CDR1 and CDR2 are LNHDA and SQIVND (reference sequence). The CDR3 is CASSIRQGADQSGNTEAFF. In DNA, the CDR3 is TGTGCCAGTAGTATACGGCAGGGGGCGGACCAAAGTGGGAACACTGAAGCTTTCTTT.

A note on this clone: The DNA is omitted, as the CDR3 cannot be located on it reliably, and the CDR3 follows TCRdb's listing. The CDR3 is CASSEYLCTYNEQFF. The V gene is TRBV21-1, the J gene TRBJ2-1; TRBD2 is the table's D call, not checked against the DNA. TRBV21-1 is a documented pseudogene. The CDR3 numbers 15 amino acids, ends counted.

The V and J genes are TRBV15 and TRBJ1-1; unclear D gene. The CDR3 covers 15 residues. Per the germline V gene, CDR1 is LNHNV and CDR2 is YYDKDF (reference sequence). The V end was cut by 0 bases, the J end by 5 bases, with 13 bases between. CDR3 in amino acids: CATSRDRSGGTEAFF. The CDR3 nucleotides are TGTGCCACCAGCAGAGATCGCAGTGGAGGGACTGAAGCTTTCTTT.

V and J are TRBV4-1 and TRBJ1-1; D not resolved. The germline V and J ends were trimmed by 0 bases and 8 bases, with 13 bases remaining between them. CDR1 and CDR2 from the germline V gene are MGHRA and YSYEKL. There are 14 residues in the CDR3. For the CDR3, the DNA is TGCGCCAGCAGCCAAGAGGTTTATGGTCAGGAAGCTTTCTTT. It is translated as CASSQEVYGQEAFF.

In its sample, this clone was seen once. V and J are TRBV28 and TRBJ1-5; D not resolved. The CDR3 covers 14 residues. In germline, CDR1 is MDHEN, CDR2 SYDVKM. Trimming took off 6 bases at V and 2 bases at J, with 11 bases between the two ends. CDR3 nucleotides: TGTGCCAGCAGGGCCCCTGTAGGCAATCAGCCCCAGCATTTT. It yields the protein CASRAPVGNQPQHF.

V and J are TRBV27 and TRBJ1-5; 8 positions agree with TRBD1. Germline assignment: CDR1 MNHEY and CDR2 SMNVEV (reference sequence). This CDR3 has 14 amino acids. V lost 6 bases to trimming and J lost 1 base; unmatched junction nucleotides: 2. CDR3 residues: CASRRTGSNQPQHF. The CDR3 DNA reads TGTGCCAGCAGAAGGACAGGGAGCAATCAGCCCCAGCATTTT.

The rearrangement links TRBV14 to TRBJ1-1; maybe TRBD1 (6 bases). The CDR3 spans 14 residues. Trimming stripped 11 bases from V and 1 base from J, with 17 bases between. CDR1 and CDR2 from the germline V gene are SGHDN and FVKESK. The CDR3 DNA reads TGTGCCGCGCATCCGTGGACAGCGAACACTGAAGCTTTCTTT. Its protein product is CAAHPWTANTEAFF.

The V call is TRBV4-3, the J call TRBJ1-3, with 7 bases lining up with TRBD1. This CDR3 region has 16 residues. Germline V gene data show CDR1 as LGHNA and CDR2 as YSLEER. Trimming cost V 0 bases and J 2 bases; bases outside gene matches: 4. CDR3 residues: CASSQDLTGAGNTIYF. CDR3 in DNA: TGCGCCAGCAGCCAAGATCTTACAGGGGCTGGAAACACCATATATTTT.

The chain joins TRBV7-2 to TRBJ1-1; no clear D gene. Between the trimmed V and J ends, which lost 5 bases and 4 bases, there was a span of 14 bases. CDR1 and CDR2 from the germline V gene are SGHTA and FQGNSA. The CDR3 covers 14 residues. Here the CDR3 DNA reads TGTGCCAGCAGCCCAACCCCACAGATCACTGAAGCTTTCTTT. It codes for CASSPTPQITEAFF.

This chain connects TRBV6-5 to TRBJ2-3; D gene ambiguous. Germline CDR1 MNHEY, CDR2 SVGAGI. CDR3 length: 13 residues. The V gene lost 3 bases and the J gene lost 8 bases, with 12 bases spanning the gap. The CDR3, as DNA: TGTGCCAGCAGTTATCTTAACTCCACTACGCAGTATTTT. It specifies CASSYLNSTTQYF.

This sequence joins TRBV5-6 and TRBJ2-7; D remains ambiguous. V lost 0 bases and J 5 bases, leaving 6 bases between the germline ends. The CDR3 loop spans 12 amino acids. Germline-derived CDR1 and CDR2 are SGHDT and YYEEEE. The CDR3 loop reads CASSLGLHEQYF. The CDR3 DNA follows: TGTGCCAGCAGCTTGGGTTTACACGAGCAGTACTTC.

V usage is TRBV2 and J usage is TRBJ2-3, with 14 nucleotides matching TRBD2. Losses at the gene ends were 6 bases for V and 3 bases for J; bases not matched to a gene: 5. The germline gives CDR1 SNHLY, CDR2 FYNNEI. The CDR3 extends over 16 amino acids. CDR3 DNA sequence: TGTGCCAGCAGGGGACTAGCGGGAGCCGGGACAGATACGCAGTATTTT. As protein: CASRGLAGAGTDTQYF.

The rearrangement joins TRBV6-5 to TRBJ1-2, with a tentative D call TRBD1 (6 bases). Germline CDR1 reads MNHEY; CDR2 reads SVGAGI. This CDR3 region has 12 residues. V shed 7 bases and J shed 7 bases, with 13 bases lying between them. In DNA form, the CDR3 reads TGTGCCAGCATGTGGGGGGCGGGTGGCTACACCTTC. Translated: CASMWGAGGYTF.

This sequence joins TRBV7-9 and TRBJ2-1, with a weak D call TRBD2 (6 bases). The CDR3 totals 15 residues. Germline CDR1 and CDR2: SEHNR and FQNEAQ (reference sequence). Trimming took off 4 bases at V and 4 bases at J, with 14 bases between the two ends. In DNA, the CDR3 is TGTGCCAGCAGCTCCGATCAGCGGGCTTACAATGAGCAGTTCTTC. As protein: CASSSDQRAYNEQFF.

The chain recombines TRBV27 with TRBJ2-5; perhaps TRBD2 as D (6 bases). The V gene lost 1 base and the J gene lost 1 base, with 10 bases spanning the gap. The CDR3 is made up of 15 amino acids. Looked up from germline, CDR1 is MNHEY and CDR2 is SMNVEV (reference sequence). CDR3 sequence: CASSLLAGIQETQYF. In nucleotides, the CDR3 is TGTGCCAGCAGTTTATTGGCGGGAATCCAAGAGACCCAGTACTTC.

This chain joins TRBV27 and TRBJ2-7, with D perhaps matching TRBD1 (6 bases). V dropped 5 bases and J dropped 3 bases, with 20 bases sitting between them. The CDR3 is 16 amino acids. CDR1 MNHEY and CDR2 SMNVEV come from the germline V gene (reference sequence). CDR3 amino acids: CASSVTGTSWGYEQYF. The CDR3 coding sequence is TGTGCCAGCAGTGTCACCGGGACATCGTGGGGCTACGAGCAGTACTTC.

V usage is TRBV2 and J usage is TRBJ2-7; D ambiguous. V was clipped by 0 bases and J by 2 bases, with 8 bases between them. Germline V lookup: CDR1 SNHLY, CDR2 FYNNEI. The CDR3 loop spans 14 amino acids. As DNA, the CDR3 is TGTGCCAGCAGTGAAGCGGGCCCAGCCTACGAGCAGTACTTC. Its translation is CASSEAGPAYEQYF.

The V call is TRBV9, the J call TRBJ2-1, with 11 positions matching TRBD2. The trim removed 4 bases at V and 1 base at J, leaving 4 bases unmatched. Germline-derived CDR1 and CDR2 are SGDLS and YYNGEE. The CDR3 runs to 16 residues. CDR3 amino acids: CASSLTSGISYNEQFF. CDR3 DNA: TGTGCCAGCAGCCTGACTAGCGGGATTTCCTACAATGAGCAGTTCTTC.